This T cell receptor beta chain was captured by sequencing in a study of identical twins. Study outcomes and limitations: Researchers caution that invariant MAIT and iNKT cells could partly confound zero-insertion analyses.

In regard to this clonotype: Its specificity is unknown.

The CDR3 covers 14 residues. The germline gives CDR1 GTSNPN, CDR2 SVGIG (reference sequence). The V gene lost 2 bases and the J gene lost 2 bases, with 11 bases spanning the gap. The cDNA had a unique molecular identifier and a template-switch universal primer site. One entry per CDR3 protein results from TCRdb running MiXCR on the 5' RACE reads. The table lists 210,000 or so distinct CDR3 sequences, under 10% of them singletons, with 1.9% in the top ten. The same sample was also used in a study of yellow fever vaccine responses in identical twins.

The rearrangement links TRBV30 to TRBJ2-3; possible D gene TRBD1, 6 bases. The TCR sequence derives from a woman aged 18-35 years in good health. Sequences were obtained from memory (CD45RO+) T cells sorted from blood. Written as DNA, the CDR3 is TGTGCCTGGAGTTTCTCAGGGGCCACAGATACGCAGTATTTT. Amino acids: CAWSFSGATDTQYF.